These T cell receptor beta chains were read from a single sample in a study of low-dose radiotherapy and immunotherapy resistance in tumors. Via MiXCR, TCRdb re-called the reads, giving one row per CDR3 protein. The data hold about 58,000 distinct CDR3 sequences, with approximately 22% observed a single time. The source was PBMCs, collected after low-dose radiotherapy plus immunotherapy. All receptors come from a male donor with prostate cancer. CDR3s include the opening cysteine and the closing phenylalanine or tryptophan. A D gene is named only where the DNA matches it firmly. Only part of the rows carry a size: once, few, many, or a class if the clone is expanded.

>TRBJ2-3|many|TRBV20-1|NA
CSTDSRPPQYF
TGCAGTACGGACAGCCGTCCACCGCAGTATTTT
>TRBJ2-7|NA|TRBV11-2|NA
CASSPLGGQYEQYF
TGTGCCAGCTCCCCCCTGGGGGGACAATACGAGCAGTACTTC
>TRBJ1-1|many|TRBV10-3|NA
CASSIELGGTEAFF
TGTGCCAGCAGTATCGAATTGGGGGGCACTGAAGCTTTCTTT
>TRBJ2-1|large|TRBV4-3|NA
CASSQEQGFGTYNEQFF
TGCGCCAGCAGCCAAGAGCAGGGGTTTGGGACCTACAATGAGCAGTTCTTC
>TRBJ2-3|medium-sized|TRBV28|NA
CASSTRTDTQYF
TGTGCCAGCAGCACCCGCACAGATACGCAGTATTTT
>TRBJ1-4|many|TRBV4-2|NA
CASSQDSGINEKLFF
TGTGCCAGCAGCCAAGACTCGGGAATTAATGAAAAACTGTTTTTT
>TRBJ2-3|few|TRBV6-1|TRBD1
CASIRDRGGADTQYF
TGTGCCAGCATACGGGACAGGGGGGGCGCAGATACGCAGTATTTT
>TRBJ1-6|many|TRBV5-6|NA
CASSLAGGASWNSPLHF
TGTGCCAGCAGCTTGGCCGGAGGGGCGTCTTGGAATTCACCCCTCCACTTT
>TRBJ2-1|many|TRBV11-2|NA
CASSPFPGVFNEQFF
TGTGCCAGCAGCCCCTTCCCGGGAGTATTCAATGAGCAGTTCTTC
>TRBJ2-7|many|TRBV28|NA
CASSSRTAKFSYEQYF
TGTGCCAGCAGTTCTCGGACAGCCAAATTCTCCTACGAGCAGTACTTC
>TRBJ2-7|many|TRBV28|NA
CASSLRLRVSVFSYEQYF
TGTGCCAGCAGTTTAAGGCTTCGGGTCAGCGTTTTCTCCTACGAGCAGTACTTC
>TRBJ2-3|many|TRBV12-3/TRBV12-4|TRBD1
CASRGQTTSTDTQYF
TGTGCCAGCAGGGGACAGACGACTAGCACAGATACGCAGTATTTT
>TRBJ1-1|many|TRBV7-2|NA
CASSLKGGGGEAFF
TGTGCCAGCAGCTTAAAGGGGGGTGGGGGTGAAGCTTTCTTT
>TRBJ2-7|NA|TRBV27|NA
CASSPRMGGPYEQYF
TGTGCCAGCAGTCCTCGGATGGGGGGCCCCTACGAGCAGTACTTC
>TRBJ2-3|many|TRBV9|TRBD2
CASSVVGSREKGDTQYF
TGTGCCAGCAGCGTAGTAGGGTCGCGGGAGAAAGGAGATACGCAGTATTTT
>TRBJ2-7|many|TRBV19|TRBD2
CASGPRSGRGGEQYF
TGTGCCAGTGGCCCCCGTAGCGGGAGAGGCGGCGAGCAGTACTTC
>TRBJ1-3|NA|TRBV6-5|TRBD1
CASSDRDGNTIYF
TGTGCCAGCAGTGACAGGGATGGAAACACCATATATTTT
>TRBJ1-1|many|TRBV12-3/TRBV12-4|NA
CASEEQMNTEAFF
TGTGCCAGCGAGGAGCAGATGAACACTGAAGCTTTCTTT
>TRBJ2-2|many|TRBV19|NA
CASGRQGGVGELFF
TGTGCCTCCGGGCGCCAGGGGGGGGTCGGGGAGCTGTTTTTT
>TRBJ2-7|many|TRBV5-1|NA
CASSLGAGIEQYF
TGCGCCAGCAGCTTGGGGGCCGGGATCGAGCAGTACTTC
>TRBJ2-7|NA|TRBV29-1|TRBD1
CCVVGQGNCYEQYF
TGCTGCGTTGTAGGACAGGGGAACTGCTACGAGCAGTACTTC
>TRBJ2-1|NA|TRBV2|TRBD2
CASRTSGGAWEQFF
TGTGCCAGCAGGACAAGCGGGGGGGCCTGGGAGCAGTTCTTC
>TRBJ2-7|many|TRBV28|TRBD2
CASSWASGGYEQYF
TGTGCCAGCAGCTGGGCTAGCGGGGGCTACGAGCAGTACTTC
>TRBJ1-5|once|TRBV6-6|TRBD1
CASSFGQGGTGNQPQHF
TGTGCCAGCAGTTTCGGACAGGGCGGCACTGGCAATCAGCCCCAGCATTTT
>TRBJ2-3|NA|TRBV7-9|NA
CASSLDMGTQYF
TGTGCCAGCAGCTTAGATATGGGGACGCAGTATTTT
>TRBJ2-1|many|TRBV6-1|NA
CASSVRRGRDEQFF
TGTGCCAGCAGCGTTAGGAGGGGCAGGGATGAGCAGTTCTTC
>TRBJ2-3|once|TRBV20-1|NA
CSARRGGYTDTQYF
TGCAGTGCTAGGAGGGGGGGATACACAGATACGCAGTATTTT
>TRBJ2-4|many|TRBV5-4|TRBD2
CASTLGGEGRVIQYF
TGTGCCAGCACCCTGGGGGGGGAGGGCCGGGTCATTCAGTACTTC
>TRBJ2-2|many|TRBV7-3|NA
CASSLTPAGELFF
TGTGCCAGCAGCTTAACGCCCGCCGGGGAGCTGTTTTTT
>TRBJ2-3|many|TRBV7-6|NA
CASSLARGVTDTQYF
TGTGCCAGCAGCTTAGCGCGCGGGGTGACAGATACGCAGTATTTT
>TRBJ1-5|many|TRBV2|NA
CASSGVGFVENNQPQHF
TGTGCCAGCAGTGGAGTAGGGTTCGTGGAGAACAATCAGCCCCAGCATTTT
>TRBJ1-4|many|TRBV27|NA
CASSFSTTNEKLFF
TGTGCCAGCAGTTTCTCAACAACTAATGAAAAACTGTTTTTT
>TRBJ2-7|many|TRBV4-2|NA
CASSQDRGLGLGTYEQYF
TGTGCCAGCAGCCAAGACAGGGGCTTAGGGCTCGGCACCTACGAGCAGTACTTC
>TRBJ2-5|NA|TRBV5-1|NA
CASSLAVRQETQYF
TGCGCCAGCAGCTTGGCGGTTCGCCAAGAGACCCAGTACTTC
>TRBJ2-5|few|TRBV26|NA
CASSWGLAGGLQETQYF
TGTGCCAGCAGTTGGGGCCTGGCGGGAGGGCTGCAAGAGACCCAGTACTTC
>TRBJ2-4|NA|TRBV4-2|TRBD2
CASSQETSGGAKNIQYF
TGTGCCAGCAGCCAAGAGACTAGCGGGGGGGCCAAAAACATTCAGTACTTC
>TRBJ1-2|many|TRBV6-4|NA
CASSDSQGALGYTF
TGTGCCAGCAGTGACTCCCAGGGCGCGCTTGGCTACACCTTC
>TRBJ1-1|many|TRBV29-1|TRBD1
CSVGTGVRAEAFF
TGCAGCGTGGGGACAGGGGTTAGGGCTGAAGCTTTCTTT
>TRBJ1-5|many|TRBV5-1|NA
CASSLGGYSNQPQHF
TGCGCCAGCAGCTTGGGGGGGTATAGCAATCAGCCCCAGCATTTT
>TRBJ1-1|few|TRBV23-1|TRBD1
CASSPRQGVRSNTEAFF
TGCGCCAGCAGTCCGCGACAGGGGGTTAGATCGAACACTGAAGCTTTCTTT
>TRBJ2-3|medium-sized|TRBV15|NA
CATSSRDTATDTQYF
TGTGCCACCAGCAGCCGGGACACCGCAACAGATACGCAGTATTTT